Following are 5 T cell receptor beta chains from one sample sequenced in a study of blood T cell repertoires in COVID-19. Here immunoSEQ multiplex PCR was the method, and the copy in TCRdb shows in-frame clones only, minus some. The sample has 200,000 or so clones; approximately 80% are singletons. The sample comprised peripheral blood. Receptor source: a woman aged 55-70 years who had recovered from COVID-19.

The chain couples TRBV5-1 to TRBJ2-1, with D possibly TRBD2 on 6 matching bases. Trimming pared 0 bases from V and 3 bases from J, leaving 13 bases between. The CDR3 runs 16 residues. Germline assignment: CDR1 SGHRS and CDR2 YFSETQ. For the CDR3, the DNA is TGCGCCAGCAGCTTGGTCACGGGGGTCCTCTACAATGAGCAGTTCTTC. Its protein product is CASSLVTGVLYNEQFF.

This sequence joins TRBV2 and TRBJ1-1; 8 positions agree with TRBD1. With V trimmed by 7 bases and J by 4 bases, 11 bases remained unmatched. The germline gives CDR1 SNHLY, CDR2 FYNNEI. The CDR3 is made up of 15 amino acids. CDR3 region: CASTEQGALGTEAFF. CDR3 coding DNA: TGTGCCAGCACGGAGCAGGGGGCGCTGGGCACTGAAGCTTTCTTT.

This clone was counted a few times. The chain is built from TRBV6-5 and TRBJ2-2, with D possibly TRBD1 on 5 matching bases. The germline CDR1 and CDR2 sequences are MNHEY and SVGAGI. The CDR3 is made up of 13 amino acids. The V and J ends lost 4 bases and 7 bases respectively, with 10 bases between them. The CDR3 is CASSFLGDGELFF. The CDR3 nucleotides are TGTGCCAGCAGTTTCTTAGGGGACGGGGAGCTGTTTTTT.

The chain joins TRBV11-2 to TRBJ2-7; 8 positions match TRBD1. CDR1 and CDR2 (germline): SGHAT, FQNNGV. CDR3 length: 14 amino acids. J was trimmed by 3 bases and V by 5 bases; bases with no gene match: 6. CDR3 residues: CASSTKGQGYEQYF. For the CDR3, the DNA is TGTGCCAGCAGCACCAAAGGACAGGGCTACGAGCAGTACTTC.

The V gene is TRBV18, the J gene TRBJ2-2; the match to TRBD2 covers 8 bases. Per germline, CDR1 KGHSH and CDR2 LQKENI. The CDR3 is 17 residues long. Trimming cost V 0 bases and J 0 bases; bases outside gene matches: 3. CDR3 in amino acids: CASSPPASGSNTGELFF. The CDR3 DNA is TGTGCCAGCTCACCACCGGCTAGCGGGTCGAACACCGGGGAGCTGTTTTTT.